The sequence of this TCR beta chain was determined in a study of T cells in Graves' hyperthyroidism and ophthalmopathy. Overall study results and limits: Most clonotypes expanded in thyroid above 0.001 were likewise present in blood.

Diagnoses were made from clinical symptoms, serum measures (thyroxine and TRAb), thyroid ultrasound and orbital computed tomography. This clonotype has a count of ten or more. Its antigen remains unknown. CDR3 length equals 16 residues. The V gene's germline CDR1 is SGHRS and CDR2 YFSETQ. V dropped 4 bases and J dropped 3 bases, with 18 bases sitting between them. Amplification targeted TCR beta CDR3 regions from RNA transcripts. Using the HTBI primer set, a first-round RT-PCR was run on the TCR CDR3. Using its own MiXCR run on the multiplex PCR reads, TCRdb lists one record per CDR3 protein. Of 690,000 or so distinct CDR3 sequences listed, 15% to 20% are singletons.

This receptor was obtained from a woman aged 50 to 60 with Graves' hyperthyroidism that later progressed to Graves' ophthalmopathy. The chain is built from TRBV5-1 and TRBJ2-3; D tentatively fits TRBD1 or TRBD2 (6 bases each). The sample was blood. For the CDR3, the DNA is TGCGCCAGCAGCCCCTTCGGGGGCGCGAATACAGATACGCAGTATTTT. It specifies CASSPFGGANTDTQYF.